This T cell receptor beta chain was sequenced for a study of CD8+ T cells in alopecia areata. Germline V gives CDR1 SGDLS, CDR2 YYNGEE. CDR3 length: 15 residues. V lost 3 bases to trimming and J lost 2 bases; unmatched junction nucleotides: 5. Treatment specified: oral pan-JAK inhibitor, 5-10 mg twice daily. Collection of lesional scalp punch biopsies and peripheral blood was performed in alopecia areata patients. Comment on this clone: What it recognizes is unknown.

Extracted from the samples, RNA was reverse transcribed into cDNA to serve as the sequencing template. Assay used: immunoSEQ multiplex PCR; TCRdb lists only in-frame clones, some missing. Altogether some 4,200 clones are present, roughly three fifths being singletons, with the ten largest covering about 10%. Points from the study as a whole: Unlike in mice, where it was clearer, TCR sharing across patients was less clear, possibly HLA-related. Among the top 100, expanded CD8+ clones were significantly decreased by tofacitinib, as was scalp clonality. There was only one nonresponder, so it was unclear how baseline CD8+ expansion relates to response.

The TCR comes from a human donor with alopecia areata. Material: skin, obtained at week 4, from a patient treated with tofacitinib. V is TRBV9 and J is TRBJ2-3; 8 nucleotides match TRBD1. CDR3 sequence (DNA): TGTGCCAGCAGCGCAGGACAGGGAGTCACAGATACGCAGTATTTT. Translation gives CASSAGQGVTDTQYF.